Shown below are 19 T cell receptor beta chains from a single sample sequenced in a study of cytomegalovirus exposure and HLA in healthy donors. Amplification used 60 Vbeta primers and 13 Jbeta primers. Clones were read by immunoSEQ multiplex PCR, and TCRdb kept only the in-frame ones, dropping some. The sample lists 140,000 or so clones, 76% occurring once. Sequencing was carried out using PBMCs. The receptors shown here come from a woman in her forties in good health and CMV-seronegative.

J is TRBJ1-6 and V is TRBV5-5, with D possibly TRBD1 on 6 matching bases. Germline CDR1 and CDR2: SGHKS and YYEKEE (reference sequence). The CDR3 contains 15 residues. Trimming pared 4 bases from V and 8 bases from J, leaving 16 bases between. Here the CDR3 DNA reads TGTGCCAGCAGCCGGGGGAGGGGGAAGGATTCACCCCTCCACTTT. It specifies CASSRGRGKDSPLHF.

This chain joins TRBV7-9 and TRBJ1-5; 9 nucleotides line up with TRBD1. The ends lost 5 bases at V and 7 bases at J; junction bases unmatched: 6. Germline values: CDR1 SEHNR, CDR2 FQNEAQ (reference sequence). The CDR3 consists of 14 residues. The CDR3 region is CASSPRDRVQPQHF. CDR3 in DNA: TGTGCCAGCAGCCCCAGGGACAGGGTCCAGCCCCAGCATTTT. The complete variable domain, with remaining parts taken from reference TRBV7-9 and TRBJ1-5, reads DTGVSQNPRHKITKRGQNVTFRCDPISEHNRLYWYRQTLGQGPEFLTYFQNEAQLEKSRLLSDRFSAERPKGSFSTLEIQRTEQGDSAMYLCASSPRDRVQPQHFGDGTRLSIL.

A note on this clone: In this CDR3 the conserved last residue, phenylalanine or tryptophan, is missing, so a read error is likely. It is unclear where the CDR3 begins or ends on the DNA, so no DNA is shown, and the CDR3 is as TCRdb lists it. The J gene is TRBJ1-1, the V gene TRBV2; the table's TRBD1 call for D was not verified on the DNA. CDR1 is SNHLY, CDR2 FYNNEI, per germline. The CDR3 is 8 residues long, ends included. The CDR3 reads CASSEGPL.

This clone has more than one count but fewer than ten. This rearrangement joins TRBV5-6 to TRBJ2-7, with D uncertain. From germline, CDR1 is SGHDT and CDR2 YYEEEE. V was pared by 0 bases and J by 7 bases, with 17 bases between. This CDR3 spans 15 amino acids. The CDR3 is CASSLVQLRMQEQYF. In nucleotides, the CDR3 is TGTGCCAGCAGCTTGGTACAGCTTAGAATGCAAGAGCAGTACTTC.

This clone was seen just once. CDR3 sequence reads: CASSLMAGDTQYF. The CDR3 region has the DNA TGTGCCAGCAGCTTAATGGCGGGAGATACGCAGTATTTT. The chain has TRBV11-2 and TRBJ2-3; D possibly corresponds to TRBD2 (5 bases). V dropped 2 bases and J dropped 5 bases, with 8 bases sitting between them. The CDR3 length is 13 residues. Looked up from germline, CDR1 is SGHAT and CDR2 is FQNNGV.

This clone was observed a single time. The CDR3 coding sequence is TGTGCCAGCAGGCCTGACAGTGAAAAACTGTTTTTT. Its protein product is CASRPDSEKLFF. This rearrangement joins TRBV7-2 to TRBJ1-4; TRBD1 is a possible D gene (5 bases). The V end was cut by 6 bases, the J end by 7 bases, with 9 bases between. The CDR3 is 12 amino acids. Germline V gene sequence: CDR1 SGHTA, CDR2 FQGNSA. Together with reference TRBV7-2 and TRBJ1-4, the CDR3 gives the full variable domain: GAGVSQSPSNKVTEKGKDVELRCDPISGHTALYWYRQSLGQGLEFLIYFQGNSAPDKSGLPSDRFSAERTGGSVSTLTIQRTQQEDSAVYLCASRPDSEKLFFGSGTQLSVL.

The chain joins TRBV10-3 to TRBJ2-2; 7 bases are shared with TRBD2. The CDR3 is 12 residues long. Germline loops: CDR1 ENHRY, CDR2 SYGVKD. The V gene end was trimmed by 8 bases and the J gene end by 6 bases; junction bases not matched to a gene: 3. In nucleotides, the CDR3 is TGTGCCATCGGGGGGGGGTCCGGGGAGCTGTTTTTT. Protein sequence: CAIGGGSGELFF.

The chain carries TRBV11-3 and TRBJ2-1; 8 bases are a match to TRBD2. This CDR3 is built from 18 residues. Germline V CDR1 and CDR2: SGHNT, YENEEA. The junction had 9 bases not matched to a gene; V was cut back by 2 bases and J by 0 bases. As DNA, the CDR3 is TGTGCCAGCAGCTTAAAGCGGGAGTCATCCAGCTCCTACAATGAGCAGTTCTTC. This sequence encodes CASSLKRESSSSYNEQFF.

The CDR3 loop reads CASSLSVNNEQFF. For the CDR3, the DNA is TGCGCCAGCAGCTTGTCGGTAAACAATGAGCAGTTCTTC. The chain uses TRBV5-1 and TRBJ2-1; D is unclear. The V gene lost 1 base and the J gene lost 5 bases, with 7 bases spanning the gap. Germline loops: CDR1 SGHRS, CDR2 YFSETQ. The CDR3 length is 13 residues.

The chain joins TRBV28 to TRBJ1-2, with D maybe TRBD1 (6 bases). Trimming stripped 1 base from V and 8 bases from J, with 14 bases between. The CDR3 is 14 amino acids. CDR1 and CDR2 (germline): MDHEN, SYDVKM. The DNA for the CDR3 is TGTGCCAGCAGTTTATCAGGTCCCCAGGGGGGCTACACCTTC. Encoded protein: CASSLSGPQGGYTF.

This clone was found a few times. Compared with germline, one end of the junction differs, possibly owing to a read error. This sequence joins TRBV7-9 and TRBJ1-2; a weak D match, TRBD1 (6 bases). Germline CDR1 SEHNR, CDR2 FQNEAQ (reference sequence). CDR3 length: 14 amino acids. In DNA form, the CDR3 reads TGTTCCAGCAGCTTAGGGAAGGGACACCCGGTATACACCTTC. Residues: CSSSLGKGHPVYTF.

The V and J genes are TRBV28 and TRBJ1-2, with 10 positions matching TRBD1. Germline V gene lookup returns CDR1 MDHEN and CDR2 SYDVKM. V trimming: 7 bases; J trimming: 4 bases; junction bases outside the gene matches: 6. This CDR3 region has 14 residues. CDR3 sequence: CASKVTGGGYGYTF. Here the CDR3 DNA reads TGTGCCAGCAAAGTGACAGGGGGCGGCTATGGCTACACCTTC.

The genes are TRBV7-6 and TRBJ2-1; 8 bases fit TRBD2. The CDR3 covers 16 residues. Per the germline V gene, CDR1 is SGHVS and CDR2 is FNYEAQ. V lost 5 bases, J lost 2 bases, and 8 bases stayed unmatched. The CDR3 DNA is TGTGCCAGCAGCCACCTCGGGCGGGAGGCCTACAATGAGCAGTTCTTC. Protein product: CASSHLGREAYNEQFF.

This clone came up a few times. The chain carries TRBV5-6 and TRBJ2-2, with D unclear. The ends were cut back, 1 base at V and 7 bases at J, with 11 bases in the middle. The CDR3 sequence is 14 residues long. Germline V gives CDR1 SGHDT, CDR2 YYEEEE. This CDR3 reads CASSLYGQLGELFF. As DNA, the CDR3 is TGTGCCAGCAGCTTGTATGGGCAGCTCGGGGAGCTGTTTTTT.

The rearrangement joins TRBV4-1 to TRBJ2-3, with D tentatively TRBD1 (5 bases). The CDR3 is 13 residues long. CDR1 and CDR2 (germline): MGHRA, YSYEKL. Between the trimmed V and J ends, which lost 2 bases and 4 bases, there was a span of 7 bases. Here the CDR3 DNA reads TGCGCCAGCAGCCAAACAGGATCAGATACGCAGTATTTT. This gives the protein CASSQTGSDTQYF.

The rearrangement joins TRBV29-1 to TRBJ2-5; weak D call: TRBD2 (6 bases). CDR3 size: 12 residues. Trimming pared 7 bases from V and 5 bases from J, leaving 14 bases between. Germline CDR1 SQVTM, CDR2 ANQGSEA. CDR3 DNA sequence: TGCAGCGCCGCTGGCGGAGGGGAGACCCAGTACTTC. Protein product: CSAAGGGETQYF.

The chain carries TRBV5-5 and TRBJ2-5; the D is unclear. Per germline, CDR1 SGHKS and CDR2 YYEKEE (reference sequence). The CDR3 spans 13 residues. V was shortened by 4 bases and J by 3 bases, with 10 bases between the two germline ends. CDR3 nucleotides: TGTGCCAGCAGCGCGAGTACAGAAGAGACCCAGTACTTC. Amino acids: CASSASTEETQYF.

V usage is TRBV7-6 and J usage is TRBJ2-1; 10 nucleotides agree with TRBD2. The CDR3 totals 15 residues. V shed 10 bases and J 5 bases; nucleotides not matched to a gene: 11. The germline CDR1 and CDR2 sequences are SGHVS and FNYEAQ. CDR3 sequence (DNA): TGTGCCATCATACCCGGGACTAGCGAGGACAATGAGCAGTTCTTC. This sequence encodes CAIIPGTSEDNEQFF.

The chain recombines TRBV28 with TRBJ2-2; D unclear. Between the trimmed V and J ends, which lost 6 bases and 4 bases, there was a span of 12 bases. Germline V CDR1 and CDR2: MDHEN, SYDVKM. This CDR3 comprises 14 residues. The CDR3 loop is CASRLLQLTGELFF. The CDR3 DNA sequence: TGTGCCAGCAGACTACTCCAGCTCACCGGGGAGCTGTTTTTT.